Described below is a single T cell receptor (beta chain) sequence and its context. The antigen is not known. These data originate in a study of Graves' ophthalmopathy and Graves' hyperthyroidism. The study, taken as a whole, reports: The model flagged ophthalmopathy progression at roughly 70% sensitivity and 72.22% specificity. Sensitivity of about 91% and specificity of around 80% were achieved when a 13-signature model separated ophthalmopathy from stable hyperthyroidism.

Amplified material comprised TCR beta CDR3 regions derived from RNA transcripts. The library came from an HTBI-primed first-round RT-PCR and a second-round multiplex PCR. TCRdb independently ran MiXCR on the multiplex PCR reads; one entry per CDR3 protein. The profile covers about 390,000 distinct CDR3 sequences, with about 16% appearing a single time and approximately 7% taken by the ten largest. The CDR3 runs 15 residues. Germline assignment: CDR1 MGHRA and CDR2 YSYEKL. V was cut by 4 bases and J by 0 bases, with 13 bases left in between. Stable hyperthyroidism referred to disease that showed no ophthalmopathy within 18 months of follow-up.

J is TRBJ2-7 and V is TRBV4-1; tentatively, D is TRBD1 or TRBD2 (6 bases each). Input material: peripheral blood. The sequence was collected from a woman aged 18-30 years with stable Graves' hyperthyroidism. CDR3 bases: TGCGCCAGCAGCCCGGGGGCGGCGGCCTCCTACGAGCAGTACTTC. The encoded protein is CASSPGAAASYEQYF.